This T cell receptor (beta chain) was retrieved from a study of CD8 T cells in Susac syndrome. Germline-derived CDR1 and CDR2 are LNHNV and YYDKDF (reference sequence). The V and J ends lost 5 bases and 4 bases respectively, with 20 bases between them. The CDR3 extends over 16 amino acids. RNA totalling about 0.5 to 1 ug underwent reverse transcription with random hexamers. Amplification of the TCR beta CDR3 was carried out by immunoSEQ multiplex PCR, which spanned a total of 54 Vbeta and 13 Jbeta segments. TCRdb re-derived calls from the immunoSEQ multiplex PCR reads in MiXCR, one entry per CDR3 protein. The table shows about 300,000 distinct CDR3 sequences, with roughly 85% occurring only once. Blood CD8+ and CD4+ T cells underwent high-throughput TCR beta sequencing. Bulk CD8+ and CD4+ cells came from magnetic negative isolation; CD8+ TEMRA by FACS.

Sequencing was done on a sample of CD8+ T cells from PBMCs. The V and J genes are TRBV15 and TRBJ2-5; the D gene is possibly TRBD1 (7 bases). The sequence came from a human donor with multiple sclerosis. CDR3 in DNA: TGTGCCACCAGCGGAGGGGGGACAGTCGGGGCAGAGACCCAGTACTTC. Protein sequence: CATSGGGTVGAETQYF.